This TCR beta chain was identified during a study of T cells in Graves' hyperthyroidism and ophthalmopathy. Germline CDR1 reads LNHDA; CDR2 reads SQIVND (reference sequence). V shed 8 bases and J shed 7 bases, with 15 bases lying between them. The CDR3 is 13 residues long. Amplified regions were TCR beta CDR3 sequences from RNA transcripts. With the HTBI primer set, the TCR CDR3 went through a first round of RT-PCR. MiXCR, applied by TCRdb to the multiplex PCR reads, yields one record per CDR3 protein. The sample records some 600,000 distinct CDR3 sequences, about 43% being singletons. This clonotype turned up a few times. Antigen: not known. Study-level points and caveats: A median 6.5 months before onset, the model predicted ophthalmopathy. The majority of expanded thyroid clonotypes above 0.001 also appeared in blood. The authors' 13 V-J model separated ophthalmopathy from stable hyperthyroidism.

The source is a young woman with Graves' hyperthyroidism. Sequencing was done on a sample of peripheral blood or thyroid tissue (not recorded which). The chain joins TRBV19 to TRBJ1-5; D remains unclear. In DNA, the CDR3 is TGTGCCAGTGCGCGGGCACCCCAACAGCCCCAGCATTTT. This translates into CASARAPQQPQHF.